The 5 T cell receptor beta chains below were found in one sample sequenced in a study of T cell changes during pregnancy in multiple sclerosis. Using immunoSEQ multiplex PCR, the repertoire was profiled, and TCRdb retains in-frame clones only, with some absent. The sample records 30,000 or so clones, about 92% being singletons. The sequences come from CD4+ T cells from peripheral blood mononuclear cells, collected after pregnancy. The source of these receptors is a female donor with multiple sclerosis, enrolled in a pregnancy study.

V usage is TRBV18 and J usage is TRBJ2-5; D unclear. The DNA end is a closer match to TRBJ2-7, so the J assignment may be wrong. The CDR3 sequence is 13 residues long. CDR1 and CDR2 (germline): KGHSH, LQKENI. The CDR3 loop is CASSTGRLGEQYF. The CDR3 DNA reads TGTGCCAGCTCAACCGGAAGACTCGGCGAGCAGTACTTC.

V usage is TRBV30 and J usage is TRBJ2-7; TRBD1 is a possible D gene (5 bases). The CDR3 is 16 residues long. V was clipped by 0 bases and J by 3 bases, with 18 bases between them. Germline CDR1 reads GTSNPN; CDR2 reads SVGIG (reference sequence). The CDR3 DNA reads TGTGCCTGGAGTGTTCATGTTACAGGTTCTTTCTACGAGCAGTACTTC. This encodes CAWSVHVTGSFYEQYF.

This chain connects TRBV25-1 to TRBJ2-7, with D possibly matching TRBD2 (5 bases). CDR1 is MGHDK and CDR2 is SYGVNS in the germline V gene. The CDR3 runs 13 residues. Trimming removed 5 bases at V and 2 bases at J, with 10 bases between. The CDR3 bases are TGTGCCAGCAGTCCGGACTGGGCCTACGAGCAGTACTTC. It encodes CASSPDWAYEQYF.

The J gene is TRBJ2-5, the V gene TRBV9; 15 bases line up with TRBD2. Trimming cost V 0 bases and J 8 bases; bases outside gene matches: 5. This CDR3 spans 16 amino acids. Looked up from germline, CDR1 is SGDLS and CDR2 is YYNGEE. The CDR3: CASSVESGLAGGTQYF. In nucleotides, the CDR3 is TGTGCCAGCAGCGTAGAATCGGGACTAGCGGGGGGAACCCAGTACTTC.

The chain recombines TRBV6-4 with TRBJ2-6; D gene unclear. This CDR3 contains 15 residues. V was pared by 7 bases and J by 0 bases, with 10 bases between. In germline, CDR1 is MRHNA, CDR2 SNTAGT. This CDR3 is CASITVLSGANVLTF. CDR3 nucleotide sequence: TGTGCCAGCATTACAGTCCTCTCTGGGGCCAACGTCCTGACTTTC.